The rows below give T cell receptor beta chains drawn from one sample of a study of shared clonotypes between healthy human individuals. The table came from immunoSEQ multiplex PCR; TCRdb's copy has only in-frame clones and leaves some out. The sample consists of 2 million to 3 million clones, over 85% of them appearing once. The sequenced sample consisted of naive CD4+ T cells from PBMCs. These receptors were collected from a man aged 18 to 29 in good health. Some clones in this sample may be carry-over from other donors' samples. Each CDR3 is given with its conserved first and last residue.

v_gene: TRBV5-5
CDR3aa: CASSLGLAGTYNEQFF

v_gene: TRBV7-8
CDR3aa: CASSTRDRVSGANVLTF

v_gene: TRBV7-8
CDR3aa: CASSWAAEGYGYTF

v_gene: TRBV4-1
CDR3aa: CASSQGRQATRNEQFF

v_gene: TRBV19
CDR3aa: CASVDRVGGNQPQHF

v_gene: TRBV28
CDR3aa: CASTSNSYGYTF

v_gene: TRBV30
CDR3aa: CAWSADRAYNQPQHF

v_gene: TRBV19
CDR3aa: CASSTLNQPQHF

v_gene: TRBV10-3
CDR3aa: CAISPTDTRTDTQYF

v_gene: TRBV29-1
CDR3aa: CSVQRVAGMVGELFF

v_gene: TRBV13
CDR3aa: CASSLWGQGAYEQYF

v_gene: TRBV11-2
CDR3aa: CASSFPLAGERETQYF

v_gene: TRBV27
CDR3aa: CASSFLTGDNSPLHF

v_gene: TRBV5-6
CDR3aa: CASSLASGADTQYF

v_gene: TRBV28
CDR3aa: CASLGAERSGANVLTF

v_gene: TRBV9
CDR3aa: CASSVAGQGGQFF

v_gene: TRBV7-2
CDR3aa: CASSLLVREGETQYF

v_gene: TRBV28
CDR3aa: CATLGGGLNTGELFF

v_gene: TRBV7-3
CDR3aa: CASSPIGQMQDTQYF

v_gene: TRBV5-1
CDR3aa: CASSLVTGAPNEQFF

v_gene: TRBV11-2
CDR3aa: CASSRLRVSGSSDTQYF

v_gene: TRBV5-1
CDR3aa: CASSPRDSYEQYF

v_gene: TRBV28
CDR3aa: CASSSGQGAISLTEAFF

v_gene: TRBV7-9
CDR3aa: CASSFTTSTDTQYF

v_gene: TRBV4-3
CDR3aa: CASSQKTSGENTGELFF

v_gene: TRBV27
CDR3aa: CASSLRRQASNTGELFF